The text below deals with one T cell receptor beta chain. No antigen is known for it. This sample is drawn from a study of blood T cells in healthy people across ages. The second PCR ran about 6 to 11 cycles with a sample-barcoded 5' primer and J-beta primers. TCRdb re-called the 5' RACE reads through MiXCR, storing one row per CDR3 protein. The sample holds some 1.5 million distinct CDR3 sequences, 42% seen once. The study's findings and limits: TCR beta diversity, measured per million T cells, fell in a roughly linear way with age.

The CDR3 has 14 amino acids. Germline CDR1 and CDR2: LGHNA and YSLEER. Trimming removed 4 bases from V and 10 bases from J; junction bases left unmatched: 4. The TCR sequence derives from a woman aged 18-35 years in good health. The chain combines TRBV4-3 with TRBJ1-6; 10 bases are a match to TRBD1. The sample consisted of blood. The CDR3 region has the DNA TGCGCCAGCAGCCCGGGACAGGGGAGCTCACCCCTCCACTTT. This sequence encodes CASSPGQGSSPLHF.